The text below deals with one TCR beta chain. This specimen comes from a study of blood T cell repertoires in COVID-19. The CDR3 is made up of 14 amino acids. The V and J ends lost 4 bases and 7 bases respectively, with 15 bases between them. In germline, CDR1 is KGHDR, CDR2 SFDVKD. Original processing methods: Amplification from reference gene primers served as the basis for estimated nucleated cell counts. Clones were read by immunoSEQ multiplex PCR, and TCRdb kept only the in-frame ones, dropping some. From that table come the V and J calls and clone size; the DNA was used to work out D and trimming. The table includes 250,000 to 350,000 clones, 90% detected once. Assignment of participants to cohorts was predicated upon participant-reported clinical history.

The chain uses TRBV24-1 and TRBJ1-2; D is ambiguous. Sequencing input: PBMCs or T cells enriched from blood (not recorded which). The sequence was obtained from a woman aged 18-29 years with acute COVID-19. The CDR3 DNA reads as TGTGCCACCAGTGACCCCACGCGGCGAGCTGGCTACACCTTC. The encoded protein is CATSDPTRRAGYTF.